Following are 24 T cell receptor beta chains from one sample sequenced in a study of identical twins. One entry per CDR3 protein, called by TCRdb with MiXCR from the 5' RACE reads. The sample has more than 600,000 distinct CDR3 sequences; about 18% are singletons. These data were also filed under a second study, of T cells expressing NK-cell markers.

Input material: PBMCs. The receptors were sampled from a woman aged 18-30 years in good health.

The table lists this clonotype with a few counts. The chain combines TRBV11-2 with TRBJ2-5; 7 bases align to TRBD1. The trim removed 0 bases at V and 3 bases at J, leaving 7 bases unmatched. Germline lookup yields CDR1 SGHAT and CDR2 FQNNGV. This CDR3 is 16 amino acids long. DNA for the CDR3: TGTGCCAGCAGCTTAGATCCCAGGGGGAGAGAAGAGACCCAGTACTTC. It yields the protein CASSLDPRGREETQYF.

The rearrangement links TRBV3-1 to TRBJ2-7, with TRBD1 as a possible D gene (5 bases). CDR3 length: 13 residues. Germline CDR1 and CDR2: LGHDT and YNNKEL (reference sequence). Trimming cost V 6 bases and J 5 bases, with 14 bases left between them. CDR3 loop: CASSLSLGHEQYF. The CDR3 DNA is TGTGCCAGCAGTCTTTCGTTGGGGCACGAGCAGTACTTC.

The chain uses TRBV2 and TRBJ2-7; 9 bases fit TRBD2. Germline-derived CDR1 and CDR2 are SNHLY and FYNNEI. This CDR3 comprises 17 residues. J was trimmed by 1 base and V by 7 bases; bases with no gene match: 14. CDR3 coding DNA: TGTGCCAGCACCGAAGGTGGAGGCCTAGCGGGGTCCTACGAGCAGTACTTC. Translating it yields CASTEGGGLAGSYEQYF.

CDR3 sequence: CASSEDRSGYTF. The CDR3 nucleotides read TGTGCCAGCAGTGAGGACAGGTCTGGCTACACCTTC. V usage is TRBV25-1 and J usage is TRBJ1-2; TRBD1 aligns across 7 bases. Germline CDR1 and CDR2: MGHDK and SYGVNS. The CDR3 is 12 amino acids. With 3 bases clipped from V and 7 bases from J, the junction kept 2 bases outside the gene matches.

The chain uses TRBV5-6 and TRBJ2-5, with 8 nucleotides matching TRBD1. V gave up 8 bases and J gave up 4 bases; unmatched junction bases: 7. Germline V lookup: CDR1 SGHDT, CDR2 YYEEEE. The CDR3 is made up of 13 amino acids. In DNA form, the CDR3 reads TGTGCCAGGGGCCTGGGGACAGGAGAGACCCAGTACTTC. This translates into CARGLGTGETQYF.

This clonotype was counted only a few times. This chain joins TRBV29-1 and TRBJ1-1; D uncertain. The CDR3 contains 11 residues. CDR1 and CDR2 from the germline V gene are SQVTM and ANQGSEA. The V and J ends lost 0 bases and 11 bases respectively, with 10 bases between them. In DNA form, the CDR3 reads TGCAGCGTTGAAGATAGGAGCATGGCTTTCTTT. Its translation is CSVEDRSMAFF.

This clonotype was observed a handful of times. This chain links TRBV7-9 with TRBJ2-7; a weak D match, TRBD2 (5 bases). The CDR3 consists of 14 residues. Germline lookup yields CDR1 SEHNR and CDR2 FQNEAQ (reference sequence). V was shortened by 1 base and J by 5 bases, with 12 bases between the two germline ends. CDR3 in amino acids: CASSLVASRDEQYF. The CDR3 bases are TGTGCCAGCAGCTTAGTGGCTAGCCGGGACGAGCAGTACTTC. Based on the CDR3 plus reference TRBV7-9 and TRBJ2-7, the full variable domain is DTGVSQNPRHKITKRGQNVTFRCDPISEHNRLYWYRQTLGQGPEFLTYFQNEAQLEKSRLLSDRFSAERPKGSFSTLEIQRTEQGDSAMYLCASSLVASRDEQYFGPGTRLTVT.

CDR3 DNA: TGTGCCAGCAGTGAATCCGTTAGCGGGAATTACAATGAGCAGTTCTTC. It yields the protein CASSESVSGNYNEQFF. This sequence joins TRBV25-1 and TRBJ2-1; 8 bases line up with TRBD2. Trimming cost V 1 base and J 4 bases; bases outside gene matches: 6. Per the germline V gene, CDR1 is MGHDK and CDR2 is SYGVNS. The CDR3 consists of 16 residues.

This clonotype has just a few counts. The chain links TRBV7-9 to TRBJ2-1; a weak D match, TRBD1 (5 bases). Germline V gene data show CDR1 as SEHNR and CDR2 as FQNEAQ (reference sequence). CDR3 size: 14 residues. V was shortened by 1 base and J by 11 bases, with 15 bases between the two germline ends. CDR3 DNA sequence: TGTGCCAGCAGCTTAGAGTTATGGGGCGAAAAGCAGTTCTTC. Translating gives CASSLELWGEKQFF.

This clonotype was recorded many times. This rearrangement joins TRBV5-1 to TRBJ2-1; D not certain. The CDR3 runs to 15 residues. V was clipped by 5 bases and J by 0 bases, with 12 bases between them. Germline loops: CDR1 SGHRS, CDR2 YFSETQ. The CDR3: CASSMDLRSYNEQFF. In nucleotides, the CDR3 is TGCGCCAGCAGTATGGACCTTCGCTCCTACAATGAGCAGTTCTTC.

V usage is TRBV20-1 and J usage is TRBJ2-3; no firm D call. CDR1 is DFQATT, CDR2 SNEGSKA, per germline (reference sequence). V was trimmed by 6 bases and J by 2 bases, leaving 12 bases between them. This CDR3 region has 13 residues. CDR3 sequence reads: CSATTTNTDTQYF. The CDR3 nucleotides are TGCAGTGCAACAACGACCAACACAGATACGCAGTATTTT.

The sample holds many counts of this clonotype. The V call is TRBV5-1, the J call TRBJ2-7; no reliable D call. Trimming removed 0 bases from V and 2 bases from J, with 6 bases in between. This CDR3 comprises 13 residues. Germline values: CDR1 SGHRS, CDR2 YFSETQ. The CDR3 coding sequence is TGCGCCAGCAGCTTGGCTGCCGCCTACGAGCAGTACTTC. Its protein product is CASSLAAAYEQYF.

This clonotype appeared a few times. The V gene is TRBV27, the J gene TRBJ2-1, with 7 positions matching TRBD2. CDR3 size: 12 residues. J gave up 9 bases and V 10 bases, and 9 bases lay outside the gene matches. Germline CDR1 MNHEY, CDR2 SMNVEV (reference sequence). CDR3 bases: TGTGCCACAAACCGGGAGCGGGGTGAGCAGTTCTTC. Amino acids: CATNRERGEQFF.

The chain combines TRBV29-1 with TRBJ2-7; 7 nucleotides align to TRBD1. The CDR3 length is 15 residues. CDR1 and CDR2 (germline): SQVTM, ANQGSEA. Trimming cost V 4 bases and J 0 bases; bases outside gene matches: 9. In nucleotides, the CDR3 is TGCAGCGTTGTACGATCCGGGACAGCCTCCTACGAGCAGTACTTC. Its translation is CSVVRSGTASYEQYF.

For the CDR3, the DNA is TGTGCCATCAGCCGTACAGGGGGGAGCTACAATGAGCAGTTCTTC. This translates into CAISRTGGSYNEQFF. V and J are TRBV10-3 and TRBJ2-1, with 8 bases matching TRBD1. Trimming cost V 6 bases and J 3 bases; bases outside gene matches: 7. The CDR3 runs to 15 residues. Per the germline V gene, CDR1 is ENHRY and CDR2 is SYGVKD.

This clonotype was observed a few times. The rearrangement links TRBV6-2 or TRBV6-3 to TRBJ2-5; D gene uncertain. The CDR3 extends over 13 amino acids. With 6 bases removed from V and 5 bases from J, the gap between germline ends came to 13 bases. CDR1 MNHEY and CDR2 SVGEGT come from the germline V gene. CDR3 residues: CASSRPIRETQYF. The CDR3 DNA is TGTGCCAGCAGCCGACCGATACGCGAGACCCAGTACTTC.

In this sample, this clonotype turned up a few times. The chain combines TRBV25-1 with TRBJ1-2; D gene ambiguous. V gave up 4 bases and J gave up 7 bases, with 7 bases separating them. CDR1 is MGHDK, CDR2 SYGVNS, per germline. The CDR3 is made up of 11 amino acids. The chain's CDR3 is CASSAGGGYTF. CDR3 nucleotides: TGTGCCAGCAGTGCAGGTGGTGGCTACACCTTC.

This clonotype showed up many times. V and J are TRBV7-2 and TRBJ2-7; D remains ambiguous. This CDR3 is built from 15 residues. Germline-derived CDR1 and CDR2 are SGHTA and FQGNSA. Trimming left V 1 base short and J 1 base short, with 11 bases between. Written as DNA, the CDR3 is TGTGCCAGCAGCTTAGTAACGGGCGGTTCCTACGAGCAGTACTTC. Encoded protein: CASSLVTGGSYEQYF. Filled out from reference TRBV7-2 and TRBJ2-7, the complete variable domain reads GAGVSQSPSNKVTEKGKDVELRCDPISGHTALYWYRQSLGQGLEFLIYFQGNSAPDKSGLPSDRFSAERTGGSVSTLTIQRTQQEDSAVYLCASSLVTGGSYEQYFGPGTRLTVT.

This rearrangement joins TRBV7-2 to TRBJ2-1; no firm D call. This CDR3 contains 17 residues. Germline loops: CDR1 SGHTA, CDR2 FQGNSA. Trimming took off 3 bases at V and 0 bases at J, with 15 bases between the two ends. CDR3 amino acids: CASSFWATGSSYNEQFF. CDR3 bases: TGTGCCAGCAGCTTCTGGGCAACTGGTAGCTCCTACAATGAGCAGTTCTTC. Variable domain in full (rest from reference TRBV7-2 and TRBJ2-1): GAGVSQSPSNKVTEKGKDVELRCDPISGHTALYWYRQSLGQGLEFLIYFQGNSAPDKSGLPSDRFSAERTGGSVSTLTIQRTQQEDSAVYLCASSFWATGSSYNEQFFGPGTRLTVL.

The chain links TRBV6-2 or TRBV6-3 to TRBJ2-7; 7 nucleotides align to TRBD2. With V trimmed by 6 bases and J by 0 bases, 8 bases remained unmatched. Germline CDR1 MNHEY, CDR2 SVGEGT. The CDR3 is 15 residues long. CDR3 protein: CASSLAAANSYEQYF. CDR3 sequence (DNA): TGTGCCAGCAGCCTAGCGGCAGCTAACTCCTACGAGCAGTACTTC.

The chain joins TRBV12-3 or TRBV12-4 to TRBJ2-1; D uncertain. Trimming stripped 1 base from V and 5 bases from J, with 12 bases between. CDR3 length: 15 amino acids. The CDR3 loop reads CASSLGGRLNNEQFF. CDR3 DNA: TGTGCCAGCAGTTTAGGAGGACGACTTAACAATGAGCAGTTCTTC.

The chain recombines TRBV9 with TRBJ2-3; D unresolved. Looked up from germline, CDR1 is SGDLS and CDR2 is YYNGEE. V was clipped by 3 bases and J by 8 bases, with 13 bases between them. The CDR3 extends over 13 amino acids. The CDR3 DNA sequence: TGTGCCAGCAGCGCCTACCTGGGGATTACGCAGTATTTT. It is translated as CASSAYLGITQYF.

The rearrangement joins TRBV10-3 to TRBJ2-1; 9 nucleotides match TRBD2. The germline CDR1 and CDR2 sequences are ENHRY and SYGVKD. CDR3 length equals 15 residues. V lost 4 bases to trimming and J lost 6 bases; unmatched junction nucleotides: 7. The CDR3 nucleotides read TGTGCCATCAGTGGAGCCGGGACTAGCAGCAATGAGCAGTTCTTC. Encoded protein: CAISGAGTSSNEQFF.

The chain has TRBV5-1 and TRBJ2-5; 7 bases align to TRBD1. The V gene's germline CDR1 is SGHRS and CDR2 YFSETQ. There are 13 residues in the CDR3. The trim removed 7 bases at V and 4 bases at J, leaving 7 bases unmatched. In nucleotides, the CDR3 is TGCGCCAGCTTCCGACAGGGTGGAGAGACCCAGTACTTC. Residues: CASFRQGGETQYF.